This T cell receptor beta chain came from a study of T cell responses to AZD1222 COVID-19 vaccine. Looked up from germline, CDR1 is MDHEN and CDR2 is SYDVKM. J gave up 4 bases and V 5 bases, and 4 bases lay outside the gene matches. The CDR3 sequence is 14 residues long. TCRdb keeps only in-frame clones here, not all; method: immunoSEQ multiplex PCR. In the table there are roughly 120,000 clones, 92% of which are singletons. The rearrangement uses TRBV28 and TRBJ1-2; 10 bases line up with TRBD1. This receptor was obtained from an adult who received the AZD1222 COVID-19 vaccine. This sample comprised peripheral blood, obtained 28 days after the second AZD1222 dose. The CDR3 DNA reads TGTGCCAGCAGTCGGACAGGGGGAATCTATGGCTACACCTTC. Translation gives CASSRTGGIYGYTF.